This section outlines one TCR beta chain sequence together with its context. This sample is drawn from a study of radiotherapy plus CTLA-4 blockade in lung cancer. Only in-frame clones appear in the TCRdb table, and some are missing; sequencing was by immunoSEQ multiplex PCR. The profile covers 130,000 or so clones, with 85% to 90% appearing a single time and about 7% taken by the ten largest. Losses at the gene ends were 4 bases for V and 2 bases for J; bases not matched to a gene: 5. The CDR3 covers 16 residues. Germline-derived CDR1 and CDR2 are MGHRA and YSYEKL. This specimen consisted of peripheral blood, obtained from a patient treated with radiotherapy plus ipilimumab. The sequence came from a human donor with non-small cell lung cancer that progressed on radiotherapy plus ipilimumab. The chain uses TRBV4-1 and TRBJ2-7; TRBD2 agrees at 13 bases. The CDR3: CASSPGTSGIAYEQYF. In DNA, the CDR3 is TGCGCCAGCAGCCCCGGGACTAGCGGGATAGCCTACGAGCAGTACTTC.